These 6 T cell receptor beta chains were all obtained from the same sample, sequenced in a study of beta chain features in type 1 diabetes. The sequenced template was cDNA made from the entire isolated RNA. Produced via immunoSEQ multiplex PCR; TCRdb's table is partial and in-frame only. The data show hundreds of thousands of clones, 11% to 15% seen once. Sample: naive CD4+ T cells from blood. All receptors derive from a man aged 25-45 years in good health.

The rearrangement uses TRBV2 and TRBJ1-1; 10 positions agree with TRBD1. J gave up 8 bases and V 0 bases, and 3 bases lay outside the gene matches. Germline V gene sequence: CDR1 SNHLY, CDR2 FYNNEI. The CDR3 is 14 residues long. CDR3 sequence reads: CASSEARTGGEAFF. CDR3 in DNA: TGTGCCAGCAGTGAAGCGCGGACAGGGGGAGAAGCTTTCTTT.

The CDR3 DNA sequence: TGCGCCAGCAGCCAAGATTCGGCAGTGCCCTACACCTTC. The encoded protein is CASSQDSAVPYTF. This chain uses TRBV4-1 with TRBJ1-2; D unresolved. The CDR3 has 13 residues. Trimming took off 0 bases at V and 10 bases at J, with 12 bases between the two ends. CDR1 is MGHRA and CDR2 is YSYEKL in the germline V gene.

This clone was observed a few times. V is TRBV5-6 and J is TRBJ2-2, with unresolved D. Trimming took 4 bases from V and 3 from J, leaving 10 bases between them. In germline, CDR1 is SGHDT, CDR2 YYEEEE. The CDR3 runs to 14 residues. The CDR3 sequence: CASSTGPDTGELFF. The CDR3 DNA reads as TGTGCCAGCAGCACCGGGCCCGACACCGGGGAGCTGTTTTTT. The variable domain in full, completed from reference TRBV5-6 and TRBJ2-2, reads DAGVTQSPTHLIKTRGQQVTLRCSPKSGHDTVSWYQQALGQGPQFIFQYYEEEERQRGNFPDRFSGHQFPNYSSELNVNALLLGDSALYLCASSTGPDTGELFFGEGSRLTVL.

This clone occurred a few times. The chain employs TRBV9 and TRBJ2-1; D is possibly TRBD2 (5 bases). Looked up from germline, CDR1 is SGDLS and CDR2 is YYNGEE. The CDR3 sequence is 15 residues long. Trimming took off 0 bases at V and 10 bases at J, with 17 bases between the two ends. CDR3 bases: TGTGCCAGCAGCGTAGATGGACTGGGAAGACGGGAGCAGTTCTTC. Translating it yields CASSVDGLGRREQFF.

In this sample, this clone turned up a few times. The rearrangement joins TRBV29-1 to TRBJ1-5; D uncertain. Germline values: CDR1 SQVTM, CDR2 ANQGSEA. The CDR3 has 12 amino acids. V lost 6 bases to trimming and J lost 4 bases, with 10 bases between them. CDR3: CSVYDGNQPQHF. CDR3 coding DNA: TGCAGCGTCTATGACGGGAATCAGCCCCAGCATTTT.

The CDR3 DNA is TGTGCCGTCAGGGGCACATACGAGCAGTACTTC. Protein: CAVRGTYEQYF. J is TRBJ2-7 and V is TRBV19; maybe TRBD1 (6 bases). The CDR3 spans 11 residues. Germline V CDR1 and CDR2: LNHDA, SQIVND (reference sequence). The V and J ends lost 11 bases and 4 bases respectively, with 12 bases between them.